Listed below are T cell receptor beta chains from one sample, sequenced in a study of T cell responses to AZD1222 COVID-19 vaccine. Profiled with immunoSEQ multiplex PCR; TCRdb holds only in-frame clones, not every one. The sample shows 110,000 to 150,000 clones, about 93% of them seen only once. The sample in question was peripheral blood, obtained on day 0 of AZD1222 vaccination. These receptor sequences come from an adult in good health. CDR3s include the opening cysteine and the closing phenylalanine or tryptophan. The D gene is left open where the match is weak. Not every row has a clone size; where given, it reads once, few, many or a size class.

>TRBV9|TRBJ1-1|.|.
TGTGCCAGCAGCGCCACACAGGAGTTGGGCACTGAAGCTTTCTTT
CASSATQELGTEAFF
>TRBV2|TRBJ2-7|once|.
TGTGCCAGCTGGGGGGAGAGGGTCGGGAGTTACGAGCAGTACTTC
CASWGERVGSYEQYF
>TRBV6-5|TRBJ1-1|.|TRBD1
TGTGCCAGCAGTTCTGACAGGGCTTGGGCTGAAGCTTTCTTT
CASSSDRAWAEAFF
>TRBV7-9|TRBJ2-3|.|.
TGTGCCAGCAGCATACAAGGGGGGGATACGCAGTATTTT
CASSIQGGDTQYF
>TRBV30|TRBJ1-1|.|TRBD1
TGTGCCTTCCAGGACAGGGGGTACACTGAAGCTTTCTTT
CAFQDRGYTEAFF
>TRBV6-6|TRBJ1-2|.|.
TGTGCCAGCAGTTACTTAAGAGGCTACACCTTC
CASSYLRGYTF
>TRBV12-3/TRBV12-4|TRBJ1-2|.|.
TGTGCCAGCAGTCCAACAGGCTATGGCTACACCTTC
CASSPTGYGYTF
>TRBV2|TRBJ1-1|.|.
TGTGCCAGCAGTGCGGAGCAGAACACTGAAGCTTTCTTT
CASSAEQNTEAFF
>TRBV6-5|TRBJ2-5|.|.
TGTGCCAGCAGTTCTTTCTTCGGGGACGACCAAGAGACCCAGTACTTC
CASSSFFGDDQETQYF
>TRBV7-3|TRBJ2-3|.|.
TGTGCCAGCAGCTTAACGGGCATAAGCACAGATACGCAGTATTTT
CASSLTGISTDTQYF
>TRBV13|TRBJ1-1|.|.
TGTGCCAGCAGCACTACCACAGGGTGGACTGAAGCTTTCTTT
CASSTTTGWTEAFF
>TRBV5-4|TRBJ2-3|.|TRBD2
TGTGCCAGCAGCTTGCCCCCAAGGCGGGGGGGCGAAGATACGCAGTATTTT
CASSLPPRRGGEDTQYF
>TRBV27|TRBJ2-3|.|.
TGTGCCAGCAGAGATACGCAGTATTTT
CASRDTQYF
>TRBV27|TRBJ1-2|.|.
TGTGCCAGCAGTTTAGCCGGGGGGGGACTAGGCTACACCTTC
CASSLAGGGLGYTF
>TRBV7-9|TRBJ1-1|.|.
TGTGCCAGCAGCTCCCGGTTTTTTGGGGACACTGAAGCTTTCTTT
CASSSRFFGDTEAFF
>TRBV29-1|TRBJ1-2|.|.
TGCAGCGTGGGTGGACAAGGCAGTGGCTACACCTTC
CSVGGQGSGYTF
>TRBV4-1|TRBJ1-1|.|TRBD1
TGCGCCAGCAGCCGGAGGGACAGGGGAGGCGGTAACACTGAAGCTTTCTTT
CASSRRDRGGGNTEAFF
>TRBV27|TRBJ1-2|.|.
TGTGCCAGCGGAGGGACGGGGGATCTCAGCTATGGCTACACCTTC
CASGGTGDLSYGYTF
>TRBV5-5|TRBJ2-1|.|.
TGTGCCAGCAGCTTTGTGAGGTTTGAGGACAATGAGCAGTTCTTC
CASSFVRFEDNEQFF
>TRBV21-1|TRBJ2-3|once|.
TGTGCCAGCAGCAAAATCAGGGCCCGCACAGATACGCAGTATTTT
CASSKIRARTDTQYF
>TRBV2|TRBJ2-1|.|.
TGTGCCAGCAATCGACTGGGATACAATGAGCAGTTCTTC
CASNRLGYNEQFF
>TRBV7-9|TRBJ2-5|.|.
TGTGCCAGCAGCGAGAGGGGACGTAATCAAGAGACCCAGTACTTC
CASSERGRNQETQYF
>TRBV4-1|TRBJ1-1|.|TRBD1
TGCGCCAGCAGCCAAGCAACCGGGACAGGGTTCTCTGAAGCTTTCTTT
CASSQATGTGFSEAFF